This T cell receptor beta chain was retrieved from a study of metastatic and nonmetastatic thyroid tumors. Study at large: Repertoires from blood and tumor or nodule tissue of malignant and benign thyroid patients were compared.

Each patient came to thyroid surgery without any prior treatment (of any kind). Study-level findings and limits: Relative to benign nodules, malignant thyroid tumors were reportedly characterized by significantly elevated TCR beta diversity in blood and tumor.

In the original processing: Clinicopathological groups differed in CDR3, with these differences serving to build a distant-metastasis classifier for papillary thyroid cancer. TCRdb reprocessed the PCR reads via MiXCR. The V and J calls were determined by TCRdb, not by the authors. Of about 18,000 clones listed, 34% are singletons. This CDR3 region has 13 residues. Germline V gene sequence: CDR1 KGHSH, CDR2 LQKENI. Trimming took off 5 bases at V and 4 bases at J, with 12 bases between the two ends. On this clone itself: Its antigen remains unidentified.

This receptor was obtained from a male donor with papillary thyroid cancer or a benign thyroid nodule (not recorded which). Some clones in this sample may be carry-over from other donors' samples. V usage is TRBV18 and J usage is TRBJ2-7; tentatively, D is TRBD1 (6 bases). The material sequenced was tumor tissue. CDR3 sequence reads: CASSAGQTYEQYF. Written as DNA, the CDR3 is TGTGCCAGCTCAGCCGGACAGACATACGAGCAGTACTTC.